Sequencing of this T cell receptor (beta chain) was carried out in a study of blood T cell repertoires in COVID-19. Study information: Material from acute and convalescent COVID-19 was sourced from the United States, Italy and Spain. T cells, B-cell-depleted T cells, or PBMCs provided the cDNA or gDNA that served as material.

In the authors' methods: Reference gene primer amplification yielded estimated nucleated cell counts. Clones were read by immunoSEQ multiplex PCR, and TCRdb kept only the in-frame ones, dropping some. V, J and clone size were drawn from that table, and D and trimming were deduced from the DNA. The table shows fewer than 200,000 clones, with 70% to 90% occurring only once. This receptor was obtained from a man over 45 with active or convalescent COVID-19. Sequencing input: peripheral blood.

The CDR3 DNA reads as TGTGCCAGTAGTATAGATGCGGGACAGGGATGGGATCAGCCCCAGCATTTT. This sequence encodes CASSIDAGQGWDQPQHF. The V gene is TRBV19, the J gene TRBJ1-5; TRBD1 matches 9 bases. The V segment lost 0 bases and the J segment 5 bases; nucleotides outside the gene matches: 8. This CDR3 is built from 17 residues. Germline lookup yields CDR1 LNHDA and CDR2 SQIVND (reference sequence).